A selection of T cell receptor beta chains follows, all from one sample in a study of CD8 T cells in ankylosing spondylitis. TCRdb passed the 5' RACE reads through MiXCR, listing each CDR3 protein once. The sample has about 8,600 distinct CDR3 sequences, about 3.9% seen once; the top ten hold 10%. Sequencing used blood, either unsorted or a sorted T cell fraction (not recorded which). These receptors were obtained from a female donor with ankylosing spondylitis or in good health (not recorded which). Both conserved end residues are trimmed from each CDR3. D genes are given only for firm matches.

j_call: TRBJ1-3; v_call: TRBV9; d_call: .; cdr3_length: 13; cdr3_aa: ASSEYGSSGNTIY
j_call: TRBJ2-7; v_call: TRBV9; d_call: .; cdr3_length: 13; cdr3_aa: ASSVGGTSHYEQY
j_call: TRBJ2-7; v_call: TRBV9; d_call: TRBD1; cdr3_length: 13; cdr3_aa: ASSVAGTGAYEQY
j_call: TRBJ2-7; v_call: TRBV9; d_call: TRBD2; cdr3_length: 12; cdr3_aa: ASSDSGGGAEQY
j_call: TRBJ2-7; v_call: TRBV9; d_call: .; cdr3_length: 12; cdr3_aa: ASSVVAGPTEQY
j_call: TRBJ2-3; v_call: TRBV9; d_call: .; cdr3_length: 14; cdr3_aa: ASSTAGGEDTDTQY
j_call: TRBJ1-2; v_call: TRBV9; d_call: .; cdr3_length: 14; cdr3_aa: ASSVVPGSGHYGYT
j_call: TRBJ2-1; v_call: TRBV9; d_call: .; cdr3_length: 15; cdr3_aa: ASSGTGMESSYNEQF
j_call: TRBJ2-5; v_call: TRBV23-1; d_call: TRBD1; cdr3_length: 17; cdr3_aa: ASSQPQTGQGTPQETQY
j_call: TRBJ2-7; v_call: TRBV9; d_call: .; cdr3_length: 11; cdr3_aa: ASSVEGVGEQY
j_call: TRBJ1-1; v_call: TRBV9; d_call: .; cdr3_length: 15; cdr3_aa: ASSAGQSPYLNTEAF
j_call: TRBJ2-5; v_call: TRBV9; d_call: .; cdr3_length: 11; cdr3_aa: ASSPTEVETQY
j_call: TRBJ2-2; v_call: TRBV9; d_call: .; cdr3_length: 14; cdr3_aa: ASSYTGRHHTGELF
j_call: TRBJ1-3; v_call: TRBV9; d_call: TRBD1; cdr3_length: 12; cdr3_aa: ASSTGQPGNTIY
j_call: TRBJ1-1; v_call: TRBV9; d_call: TRBD1; cdr3_length: 14; cdr3_aa: ASSHPGQGANTEAF
j_call: TRBJ1-1; v_call: TRBV9; d_call: .; cdr3_length: 12; cdr3_aa: ASSAFRGPTEAF
j_call: TRBJ2-7; v_call: TRBV9; d_call: TRBD1; cdr3_length: 12; cdr3_aa: ASSVGQGDYEQY
j_call: TRBJ1-2; v_call: TRBV9; d_call: .; cdr3_length: 13; cdr3_aa: ASSEGTTTLYGYT
j_call: TRBJ2-2; v_call: TRBV9; d_call: TRBD2; cdr3_length: 13; cdr3_aa: ASSPRGGPGGELF
j_call: TRBJ1-1; v_call: TRBV9; d_call: .; cdr3_length: 13; cdr3_aa: ASSSEGTSNTEAF
j_call: TRBJ2-7; v_call: TRBV9; d_call: .; cdr3_length: 11; cdr3_aa: ASSVGDTYEQY
j_call: TRBJ2-1; v_call: TRBV9; d_call: TRBD2; cdr3_length: 14; cdr3_aa: ASSAPGTSSYNEQF
j_call: TRBJ2-6; v_call: TRBV9; d_call: TRBD1; cdr3_length: 18; cdr3_aa: ASSVREPGTGGSGANVLT
j_call: TRBJ2-7; v_call: TRBV9; d_call: TRBD2; cdr3_length: 12; cdr3_aa: ASSYGLAAYEQY
j_call: TRBJ2-3; v_call: TRBV9; d_call: TRBD2; cdr3_length: 14; cdr3_aa: ASSVDRRGGTDTQY
j_call: TRBJ1-1; v_call: TRBV9; d_call: .; cdr3_length: 10; cdr3_aa: ASSAQGQEAF
j_call: TRBJ2-1; v_call: TRBV9; d_call: .; cdr3_length: 15; cdr3_aa: ASSAPRGYRSYNEQF
j_call: TRBJ2-1; v_call: TRBV9; d_call: TRBD2; cdr3_length: 11; cdr3_aa: ASGTSGPNEQF
j_call: TRBJ2-2; v_call: TRBV9; d_call: .; cdr3_length: 10; cdr3_aa: ASSPGAGELF
j_call: TRBJ1-1; v_call: TRBV9; d_call: .; cdr3_length: 13; cdr3_aa: ASSAFGGRGTEAF
j_call: TRBJ2-1; v_call: TRBV9; d_call: TRBD2; cdr3_length: 15; cdr3_aa: ASSVGASGGVYNEQF
j_call: TRBJ1-2; v_call: TRBV9; d_call: .; cdr3_length: 11; cdr3_aa: ASSTQGSEGYT
j_call: TRBJ2-4; v_call: TRBV9; d_call: TRBD2; cdr3_length: 12; cdr3_aa: ASSVEGGIVGQY
j_call: TRBJ2-5; v_call: TRBV9; d_call: .; cdr3_length: 13; cdr3_aa: ASSPRELGQETQY
j_call: TRBJ2-7; v_call: TRBV9; d_call: TRBD2; cdr3_length: 13; cdr3_aa: ASSVSGGILYEQY
j_call: TRBJ1-6; v_call: TRBV9; d_call: TRBD1; cdr3_length: 12; cdr3_aa: ASSTGTGGTPLH
j_call: TRBJ2-3; v_call: TRBV9; d_call: TRBD1; cdr3_length: 14; cdr3_aa: ASSAGTGFSTDTQY
j_call: TRBJ2-2; v_call: TRBV9; d_call: .; cdr3_length: 14; cdr3_aa: ASSPRGVANTGELF
j_call: TRBJ1-2; v_call: TRBV9; d_call: .; cdr3_length: 10; cdr3_aa: ASSVGSRGYT
j_call: TRBJ1-1; v_call: TRBV9; d_call: .; cdr3_length: 11; cdr3_aa: ASSASEAPEAF
j_call: TRBJ2-2; v_call: TRBV9; d_call: .; cdr3_length: 13; cdr3_aa: ASSVASRNTGELF
j_call: TRBJ1-6; v_call: TRBV6-5; d_call: .; cdr3_length: 11; cdr3_aa: ASITQACSPLH
j_call: TRBJ1-4; v_call: TRBV9; d_call: .; cdr3_length: 14; cdr3_aa: ASSVELAGTNEKLF
j_call: TRBJ2-7; v_call: TRBV9; d_call: .; cdr3_length: 11; cdr3_aa: ASSAGGIYEQY
j_call: TRBJ2-3; v_call: TRBV9; d_call: TRBD2; cdr3_length: 14; cdr3_aa: ASSASGGGGTDTQY
j_call: TRBJ1-2; v_call: TRBV9; d_call: .; cdr3_length: 11; cdr3_aa: ASSVGTPYGYT
j_call: TRBJ2-7; v_call: TRBV9; d_call: TRBD2; cdr3_length: 11; cdr3_aa: ASSPGGTYEQY
j_call: TRBJ2-5; v_call: TRBV9; d_call: .; cdr3_length: 12; cdr3_aa: ASSGQDSVETQY
j_call: TRBJ1-4; v_call: TRBV9; d_call: TRBD1; cdr3_length: 11; cdr3_aa: ASSGDRGEKLF
j_call: TRBJ2-3; v_call: TRBV9; d_call: .; cdr3_length: 14; cdr3_aa: ASSPPGGGPTDTQY
j_call: TRBJ2-1; v_call: TRBV9; d_call: .; cdr3_length: 15; cdr3_aa: ASSPRGGPSSYNEQF
j_call: TRBJ2-4; v_call: TRBV9; d_call: .; cdr3_length: 14; cdr3_aa: ASSPGLLGAKNIQY
j_call: TRBJ2-5; v_call: TRBV9; d_call: TRBD2; cdr3_length: 13; cdr3_aa: ASSVGGGASETQY
j_call: TRBJ2-2; v_call: TRBV9; d_call: .; cdr3_length: 15; cdr3_aa: ASSSRPVRSATGELF
j_call: TRBJ1-2; v_call: TRBV9; d_call: .; cdr3_length: 14; cdr3_aa: ASSVGLLLANYGYT
j_call: TRBJ2-7; v_call: TRBV9; d_call: TRBD1; cdr3_length: 13; cdr3_aa: ASSPRTGGAYEQY
j_call: TRBJ1-1; v_call: TRBV9; d_call: .; cdr3_length: 14; cdr3_aa: ASSVALTEGNTEAF